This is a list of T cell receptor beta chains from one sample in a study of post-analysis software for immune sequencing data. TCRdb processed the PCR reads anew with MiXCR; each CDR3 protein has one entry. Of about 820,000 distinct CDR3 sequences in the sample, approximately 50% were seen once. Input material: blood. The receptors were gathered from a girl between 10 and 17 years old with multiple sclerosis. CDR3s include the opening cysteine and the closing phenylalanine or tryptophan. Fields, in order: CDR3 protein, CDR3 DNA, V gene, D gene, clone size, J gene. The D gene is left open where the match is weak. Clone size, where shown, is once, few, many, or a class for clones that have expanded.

CASSQSFQREAYEQYF TGTGCCAGCAGCCAATCATTCCAGCGGGAGGCTTACGAGCAGTACTTC TRBV3-1 TRBD2 - TRBJ2-7
CSAGDSGSEQYF TGCAGTGCTGGAGACTCCGGAAGCGAGCAGTACTTC TRBV20-1 - - TRBJ2-7
CSVEADSPPREQYF TGCAGCGTAGAAGCGGACAGTCCTCCTAGGGAGCAGTACTTC TRBV29-1 - few TRBJ2-7
CSASDLDLAKNIQYF TGCAGTGCTAGCGACCTGGACCTCGCCAAAAACATTCAGTACTTC TRBV20-1 - - TRBJ2-4
CASTVNNEQFF TGTGCCAGCACGGTCAACAATGAGCAGTTCTTC TRBV12-3/TRBV12-4 - - TRBJ2-1
CSASRTSGGRGGEQFF TGCAGTGCTTCCCGGACTAGCGGGGGAAGAGGGGGTGAGCAGTTCTTC TRBV20-1 TRBD2 - TRBJ2-1
CASSLEGERYGYTF TGCGCCAGCAGCTTGGAGGGGGAACGATATGGCTACACCTTC TRBV5-1 - - TRBJ1-2
CASSSRTSGAYEQYF TGTGCCAGCAGCTCCCGGACTAGCGGGGCCTACGAGCAGTACTTC TRBV7-9 TRBD2 few TRBJ2-7
CSVNGPQGASMYEQYF TGCAGCGTCAATGGACCCCAGGGGGCAAGCATGTACGAGCAGTACTTC TRBV29-1 TRBD1 - TRBJ2-7
CSVDEGQGFYEQYF TGCAGTGTCGACGAGGGACAGGGGTTCTACGAGCAGTACTTC TRBV20-1 TRBD1 - TRBJ2-7
CASRRQGLETQYF TGCGCCAGCAGGAGACAGGGTCTCGAGACCCAGTACTTC TRBV5-1 TRBD1 - TRBJ2-5
CASSRAGYEQYF TGTGCCAGCAGCCGCGCGGGGTACGAGCAGTACTTC TRBV12-3/TRBV12-4 - - TRBJ2-7
CSAAERGYNEQFF TGCAGTGCTGCCGAGCGGGGGTACAATGAGCAGTTCTTC TRBV20-1 TRBD2 - TRBJ2-1
CASRQDSSNEQFF TGTGCCAGCAGACAGGACAGCAGCAATGAGCAGTTCTTC TRBV3-1 - - TRBJ2-1
CSVLTSGILTF TGCAGCGTTTTAACGTCTGGGATCCTGACTTTC TRBV29-1 - - TRBJ2-6